The clone carrying this T cell receptor (beta chain) was recorded at least ten times. The entry originates in a study of spatial heterogeneity in lung cancer. MiXCR was run by TCRdb on the 5' RACE reads, yielding one entry per CDR3 protein. The data hold about 39,000 distinct CDR3 sequences, with roughly 5.2% observed a single time. Sample time point: sample taken at primary tumor resection. Frozen PBMC, nontumor lung or tumor provided whole RNA, which was sequenced unsorted. Donors were some 72 untreated early-stage non-small cell lung cancer patients. The TCR was taken from a male donor with early-stage non-small cell lung cancer. This material consisted of PBMCs, taken at surgery.

The CDR3 DNA sequence: TGTGCCAGCAGCCAAGATCAGGGCAGGGGGAAAAAGGGGGCTTTCTTT. Its protein is CASSQDQGRGKKGAFF. The V gene is TRBV3-1, the J gene TRBJ1-1, with 7 bases aligning to TRBD1. Germline V lookup: CDR1 LGHDT, CDR2 YNNKEL (reference sequence). CDR3 size: 16 residues. V was clipped by 0 bases and J by 11 bases; unmatched bases: 15.